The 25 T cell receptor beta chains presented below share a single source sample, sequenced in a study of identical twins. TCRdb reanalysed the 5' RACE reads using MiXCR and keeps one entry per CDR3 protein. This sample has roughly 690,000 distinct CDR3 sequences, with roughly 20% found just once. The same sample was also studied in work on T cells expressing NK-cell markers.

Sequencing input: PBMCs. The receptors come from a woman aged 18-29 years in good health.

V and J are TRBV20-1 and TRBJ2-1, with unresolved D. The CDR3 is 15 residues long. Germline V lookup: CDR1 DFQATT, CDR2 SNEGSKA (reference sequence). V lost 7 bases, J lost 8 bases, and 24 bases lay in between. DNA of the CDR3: TGCAGTGTGTTCTCGTTGCGAAACCCTGGGGATGAGCAGTTCTTC. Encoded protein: CSVFSLRNPGDEQFF.

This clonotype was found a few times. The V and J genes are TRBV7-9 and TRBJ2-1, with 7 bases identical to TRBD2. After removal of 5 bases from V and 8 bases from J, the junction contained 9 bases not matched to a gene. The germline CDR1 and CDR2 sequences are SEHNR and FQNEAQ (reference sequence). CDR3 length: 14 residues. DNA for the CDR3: TGTGCCAGCAGCCGGACTAGAGGTTTCGATGAGCAGTTCTTC. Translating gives CASSRTRGFDEQFF.

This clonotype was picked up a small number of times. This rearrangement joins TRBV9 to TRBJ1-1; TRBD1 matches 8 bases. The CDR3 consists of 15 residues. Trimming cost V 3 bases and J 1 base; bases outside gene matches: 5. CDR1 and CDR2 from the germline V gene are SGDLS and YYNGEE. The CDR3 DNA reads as TGTGCCAGCAGCGCGATCGGACAGGGGAACACTGAAGCTTTCTTT. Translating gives CASSAIGQGNTEAFF. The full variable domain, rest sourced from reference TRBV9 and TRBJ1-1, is DSGVTQTPKHLITATGQRVTLRCSPRSGDLSVYWYQQSLDQGLQFLIQYYNGEERAKGNILERFSAQQFPDLHSELNLSSLELGDSALYFCASSAIGQGNTEAFFGQGTRLTVV.

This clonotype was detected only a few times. The CDR3 coding sequence is TGTGCCAGCAGCGTTCCAGGGGCCGAGACCCAGTACTTC. It is translated as CASSVPGAETQYF. The chain combines TRBV3-1 with TRBJ2-5; possible D gene TRBD1, 6 bases. Germline CDR1 LGHDT, CDR2 YNNKEL (reference sequence). V shed 5 bases and J shed 5 bases, with 12 bases lying between them. CDR3 length equals 13 residues.

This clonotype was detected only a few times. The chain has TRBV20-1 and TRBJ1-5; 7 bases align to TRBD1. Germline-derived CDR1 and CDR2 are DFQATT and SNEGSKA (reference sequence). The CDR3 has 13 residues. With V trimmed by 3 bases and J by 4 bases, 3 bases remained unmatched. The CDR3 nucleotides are TGCAGTGCTAGGGGGACAGAAAATCAGCCCCAGCATTTT. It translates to CSARGTENQPQHF.

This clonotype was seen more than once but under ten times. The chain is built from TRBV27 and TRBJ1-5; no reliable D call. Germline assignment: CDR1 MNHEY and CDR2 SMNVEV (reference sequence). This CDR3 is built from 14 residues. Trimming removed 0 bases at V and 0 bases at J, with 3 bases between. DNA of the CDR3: TGTGCCAGCAGTTTATCGATTAGCAATCAGCCCCAGCATTTT. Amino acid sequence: CASSLSISNQPQHF.

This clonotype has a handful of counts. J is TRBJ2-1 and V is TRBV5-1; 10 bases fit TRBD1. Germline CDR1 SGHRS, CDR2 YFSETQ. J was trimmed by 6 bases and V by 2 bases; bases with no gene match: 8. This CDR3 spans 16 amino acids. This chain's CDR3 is CASSFLTGGAGNEQFF. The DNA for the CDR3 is TGCGCCAGCAGCTTTCTGACAGGGGGCGCAGGCAATGAGCAGTTCTTC.

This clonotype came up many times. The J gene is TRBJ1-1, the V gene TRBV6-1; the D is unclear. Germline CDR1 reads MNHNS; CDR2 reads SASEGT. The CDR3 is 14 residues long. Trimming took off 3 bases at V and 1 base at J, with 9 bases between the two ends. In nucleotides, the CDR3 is TGTGCCAGCAGTGAGGGATCGGGGAACACTGAAGCTTTCTTT. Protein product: CASSEGSGNTEAFF.

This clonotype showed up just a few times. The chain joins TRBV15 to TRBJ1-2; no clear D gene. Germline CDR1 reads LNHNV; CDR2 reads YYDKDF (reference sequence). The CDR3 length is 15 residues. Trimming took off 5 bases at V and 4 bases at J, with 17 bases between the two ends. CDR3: CATSPSAVSSYGYTF. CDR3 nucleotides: TGTGCCACCAGCCCTTCCGCTGTTTCTTCCTATGGCTACACCTTC.

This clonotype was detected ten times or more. The DNA for the CDR3 is TGTGCCAGCAGCTGGGACAGAGAACAAGCTTTCTTT. Translated, it gives CASSWDREQAFF. This chain connects TRBV7-2 to TRBJ1-1; the match to TRBD1 covers 7 bases. The CDR3 spans 12 residues. Germline CDR1 is SGHTA and CDR2 is FQGNSA. After removal of 4 bases from V and 9 bases from J, the junction contained 5 bases not matched to a gene. Full variable domain (rest looked up from reference TRBV7-2 and TRBJ1-1): GAGVSQSPSNKVTEKGKDVELRCDPISGHTALYWYRQSLGQGLEFLIYFQGNSAPDKSGLPSDRFSAERTGGSVSTLTIQRTQQEDSAVYLCASSWDREQAFFGQGTRLTVV.

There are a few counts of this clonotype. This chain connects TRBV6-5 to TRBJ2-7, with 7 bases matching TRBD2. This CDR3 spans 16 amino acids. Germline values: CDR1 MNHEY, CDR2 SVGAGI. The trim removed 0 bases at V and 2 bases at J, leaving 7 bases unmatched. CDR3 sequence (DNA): TGTGCCAGCAGTTACTCAGCGGGAAAAAGACCCTACGAGCAGTACTTC. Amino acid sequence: CASSYSAGKRPYEQYF.

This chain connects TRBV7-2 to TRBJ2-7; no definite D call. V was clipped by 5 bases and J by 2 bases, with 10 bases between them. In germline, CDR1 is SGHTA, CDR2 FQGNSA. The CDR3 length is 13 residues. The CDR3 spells CASSPRPTYEQYF. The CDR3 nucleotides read TGTGCCAGCAGCCCGCGACCAACCTACGAGCAGTACTTC.

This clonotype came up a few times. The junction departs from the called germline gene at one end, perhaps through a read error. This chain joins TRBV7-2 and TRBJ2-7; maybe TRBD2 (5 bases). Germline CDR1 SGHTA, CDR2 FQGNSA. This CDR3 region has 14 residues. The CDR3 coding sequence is TGTGCCAGCAGCTCTTTCGCTAGCTCCCACGAGCAGTACTTC. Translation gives CASSSFASSHEQYF.

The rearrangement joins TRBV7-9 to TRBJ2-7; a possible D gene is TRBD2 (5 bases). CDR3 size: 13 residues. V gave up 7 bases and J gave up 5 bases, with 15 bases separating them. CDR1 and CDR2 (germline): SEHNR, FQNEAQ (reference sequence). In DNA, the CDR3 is TGTGCCAGCACACTAGTTTCGCCCGACGAGCAGTACTTC. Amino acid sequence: CASTLVSPDEQYF.

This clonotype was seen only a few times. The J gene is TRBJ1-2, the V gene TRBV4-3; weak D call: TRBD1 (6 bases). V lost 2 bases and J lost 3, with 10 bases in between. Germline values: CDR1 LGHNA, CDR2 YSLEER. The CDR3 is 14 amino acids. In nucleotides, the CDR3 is TGCGCCAGCAGCCAAAGTTACAGGGACTATGGCTACACCTTC. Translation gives CASSQSYRDYGYTF.

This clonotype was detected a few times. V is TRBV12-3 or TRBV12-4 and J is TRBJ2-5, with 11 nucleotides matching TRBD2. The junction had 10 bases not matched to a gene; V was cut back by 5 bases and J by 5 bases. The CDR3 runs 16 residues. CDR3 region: CASSRGLAAGGETQYF. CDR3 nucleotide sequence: TGTGCCAGCAGTAGGGGACTAGCGGCGGGCGGGGAGACCCAGTACTTC.

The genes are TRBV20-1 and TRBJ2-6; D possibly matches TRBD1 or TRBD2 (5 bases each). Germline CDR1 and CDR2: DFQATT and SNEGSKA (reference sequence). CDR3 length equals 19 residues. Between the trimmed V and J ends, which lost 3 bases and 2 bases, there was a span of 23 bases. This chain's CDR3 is CSASERDQRLGAGANVLTF. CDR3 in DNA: TGCAGTGCTAGTGAACGGGACCAGCGACTGGGCGCTGGGGCCAACGTCCTGACTTTC.

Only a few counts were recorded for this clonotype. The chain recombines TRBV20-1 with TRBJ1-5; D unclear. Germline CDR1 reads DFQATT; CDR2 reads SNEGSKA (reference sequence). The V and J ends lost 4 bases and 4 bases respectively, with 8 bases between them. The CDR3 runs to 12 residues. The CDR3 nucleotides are TGCAGTGCTACCAGGTCAAATCAGCCCCAGCATTTT. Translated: CSATRSNQPQHF.

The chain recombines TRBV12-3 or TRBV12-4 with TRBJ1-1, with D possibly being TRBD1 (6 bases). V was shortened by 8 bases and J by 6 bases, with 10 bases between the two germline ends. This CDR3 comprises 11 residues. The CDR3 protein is CASLQGSEAFF. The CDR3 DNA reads TGTGCCAGCCTACAGGGTTCTGAAGCTTTCTTT.

CDR3 sequence: CASSGAAYTQYF. In DNA, the CDR3 is TGTGCCAGCAGCGGGGCAGCCTATACGCAGTATTTT. The chain combines TRBV5-6 with TRBJ2-3, with a weak D call TRBD1 (5 bases). CDR1 is SGHDT, CDR2 YYEEEE, per germline. The CDR3 is made up of 12 amino acids. The ends were cut back, 4 bases at V and 7 bases at J, with 10 bases in the middle.

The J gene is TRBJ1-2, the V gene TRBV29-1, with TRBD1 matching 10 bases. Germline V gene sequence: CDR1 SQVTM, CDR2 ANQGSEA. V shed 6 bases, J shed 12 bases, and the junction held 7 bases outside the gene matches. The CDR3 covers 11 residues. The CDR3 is CSVTGGSADTF. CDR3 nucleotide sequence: TGCAGCGTGACAGGGGGCAGCGCAGACACCTTC.

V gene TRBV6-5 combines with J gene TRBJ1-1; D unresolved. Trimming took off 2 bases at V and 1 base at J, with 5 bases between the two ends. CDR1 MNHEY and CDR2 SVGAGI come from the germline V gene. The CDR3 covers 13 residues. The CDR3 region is CASSYLENTEAFF. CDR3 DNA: TGTGCCAGCAGTTACCTGGAGAACACTGAAGCTTTCTTT.

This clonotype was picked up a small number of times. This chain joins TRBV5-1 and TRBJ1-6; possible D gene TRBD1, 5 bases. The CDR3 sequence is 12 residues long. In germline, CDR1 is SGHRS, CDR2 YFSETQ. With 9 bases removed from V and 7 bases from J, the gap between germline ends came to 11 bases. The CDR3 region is CAILGRNSPLHF. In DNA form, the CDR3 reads TGCGCCATCCTGGGGCGAAATTCACCCCTCCACTTT.

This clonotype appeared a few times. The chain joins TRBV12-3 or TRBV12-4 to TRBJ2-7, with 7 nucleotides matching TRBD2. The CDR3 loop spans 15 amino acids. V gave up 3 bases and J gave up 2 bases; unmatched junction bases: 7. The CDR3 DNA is TGTGCCAGCAGTTTTGAGCGGGGACTCCCCTACGAGCAGTACTTC. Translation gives CASSFERGLPYEQYF.

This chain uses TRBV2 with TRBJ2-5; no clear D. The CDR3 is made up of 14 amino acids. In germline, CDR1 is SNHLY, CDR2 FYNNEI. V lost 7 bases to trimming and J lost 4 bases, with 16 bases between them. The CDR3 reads CASIGSTEPETQYF. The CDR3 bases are TGTGCCAGCATCGGGTCGACTGAGCCAGAGACCCAGTACTTC.